Listed here are 13 T cell receptor beta chains from one sample, sequenced in a study of cytomegalovirus exposure and HLA in healthy donors. PCR amplification relied on 60 Vbeta primers (plus 13 Jbeta primers). TCRdb keeps only in-frame clones here, not all; method: immunoSEQ multiplex PCR. The data hold fewer than 150,000 clones, with 65% to 80% observed a single time. Sequenced input: PBMCs. Source of these receptors: a young woman in good health and CMV-seronegative.

Only a few counts were recorded for this clone. The rearrangement links TRBV5-1 to TRBJ2-4; D not resolved. V lost 5 bases and J 0 bases, leaving 9 bases between the germline ends. In germline, CDR1 is SGHRS, CDR2 YFSETQ. The length of the CDR3 is 14 residues. The CDR3 DNA follows: TGCGCCAGCAGACCCGACTTAGCCAAAAACATTCAGTACTTC. Translated: CASRPDLAKNIQYF.

The chain links TRBV6-6 to TRBJ2-2; 7 bases agree with TRBD1. The CDR3 length is 16 residues. CDR1 and CDR2 from the germline V gene are MNHNY and SVGAGI (reference sequence). The V segment lost 0 bases and the J segment 4 bases; nucleotides outside the gene matches: 5. The CDR3 region is CASSYSFRGSTGELFF. DNA of the CDR3: TGTGCCAGCAGTTACTCGTTCAGGGGGAGCACCGGGGAGCTGTTTTTT.

This clone was counted a single time. CDR3: CASSRGQNPNTIYF. DNA for the CDR3: TGTGCCAGCAGTAGGGGACAAAATCCCAACACCATATATTTT. This chain joins TRBV6-1 and TRBJ1-3; a possible D gene is TRBD1 (6 bases). The CDR3 is 14 residues long. CDR1 is MNHNS and CDR2 is SASEGT in the germline V gene. V was shortened by 5 bases and J by 7 bases, with 15 bases between the two germline ends.

The rearrangement links TRBV11-2 to TRBJ1-2, with TRBD1 identical over 8 bases. The CDR3 is made up of 16 amino acids. After removal of 0 bases from V and 0 bases from J, the junction contained 3 bases not matched to a gene. Germline V gives CDR1 SGHAT, CDR2 FQNNGV. CDR3 nucleotides: TGTGCCAGCAGCTTAGAGCCGGACAGGGCTAACTATGGCTACACCTTC. Its protein product is CASSLEPDRANYGYTF.

The chain recombines TRBV11-1 with TRBJ1-2, with 7 nucleotides matching TRBD1. Germline lookup yields CDR1 SGHAT and CDR2 FQDESV (reference sequence). The CDR3 is 13 amino acids. The V gene end was trimmed by 5 bases and the J gene end by 2 bases; junction bases not matched to a gene: 2. The CDR3: CASSLQGNYGYTF. CDR3 bases: TGTGCCAGCAGCCTACAGGGGAACTATGGCTACACCTTC.

This clone occurred a few times. This chain joins TRBV7-8 and TRBJ1-4, with 7 bases lining up with TRBD1. Trimming took 4 bases from V and 7 from J; bases not matched to a gene: 9. There are 15 residues in the CDR3. Germline assignment: CDR1 SGHVS and CDR2 FQNEAQ. This CDR3 reads CASSSGQPPGEKLFF. Here the CDR3 DNA reads TGTGCCAGCAGCTCGGGACAGCCCCCAGGTGAAAAACTGTTTTTT.

CDR3 nucleotides: TGTGCCACCAGCCTGGACAGATCCGGGCAGCCCCAGCATTTT. Translation: CATSLDRSGQPQHF. The rearrangement links TRBV15 to TRBJ1-5, with TRBD1 as a possible D gene (6 bases). The germline V and J ends were trimmed by 5 bases and 7 bases, with 15 bases remaining between them. Per germline, CDR1 LNHNV and CDR2 YYDKDF (reference sequence). The CDR3 runs to 14 residues.

This clone appeared a single time. CDR3 region: CASGLAGYGEQYV. The CDR3 bases are TGTGCCTCTGGACTAGCGGGGTACGGCGAGCAGTACGTC. The chain carries TRBV28 and TRBJ2-7; 12 nucleotides match TRBD2. The CDR3 is made up of 13 amino acids. The ends lost 11 bases at V and 6 bases at J; junction bases unmatched: 8. The germline V gene encodes CDR1 MDHEN and CDR2 SYDVKM.

V usage is TRBV2 and J usage is TRBJ1-3; D not certain. Germline CDR1 is SNHLY and CDR2 is FYNNEI. The CDR3 totals 13 residues. The germline V and J ends were trimmed by 10 bases and 0 bases, with 10 bases remaining between them. Here the CDR3 reads CAISLSSGNTIYF. The CDR3 DNA is TGTGCCATCTCCCTAAGCTCTGGAAACACCATATATTTT.

The chain recombines TRBV9 with TRBJ2-3, with D maybe TRBD1 (6 bases). The ends were cut back, 4 bases at V and 3 bases at J, with 12 bases in the middle. Germline V gene data show CDR1 as SGDLS and CDR2 as YYNGEE. There are 14 residues in the CDR3. The CDR3 region is CASSSRQETDTQYF. The CDR3 DNA follows: TGTGCCAGCAGCAGTAGACAGGAAACAGATACGCAGTATTTT. Variable domain in full (rest from reference TRBV9 and TRBJ2-3): DSGVTQTPKHLITATGQRVTLRCSPRSGDLSVYWYQQSLDQGLQFLIQYYNGEERAKGNILERFSAQQFPDLHSELNLSSLELGDSALYFCASSSRQETDTQYFGPGTRLTVL.

This chain uses TRBV19 with TRBJ1-2; D may be TRBD1 (5 bases). This CDR3 is 16 amino acids long. CDR1 is LNHDA and CDR2 is SQIVND in the germline V gene (reference sequence). With 1 base removed from V and 4 bases from J, the gap between germline ends came to 16 bases. CDR3 nucleotide sequence: TGTGCCAGTAGTATAGCCCCTCCAGGGCCCGGCTATGGCTACACCTTC. Translation gives CASSIAPPGPGYGYTF.

This clone showed up just a few times. The chain combines TRBV4-1 with TRBJ2-7, with a weak D call TRBD2 (6 bases). Trimming removed 0 bases at V and 6 bases at J, with 15 bases between. There are 15 residues in the CDR3. The germline gives CDR1 MGHRA, CDR2 YSYEKL. The CDR3 sequence is CASSQDLGGTPEQYF. The CDR3 region has the DNA TGCGCCAGCAGCCAAGATCTCGGCGGGACCCCCGAGCAGTACTTC.

This sequence joins TRBV2 and TRBJ1-5; 9 bases agree with TRBD1. This CDR3 is built from 14 residues. CDR1 SNHLY and CDR2 FYNNEI come from the germline V gene. After removal of 4 bases from V and 2 bases from J, the junction contained 0 bases not matched to a gene. CDR3 nucleotide sequence: TGTGCCAGCAGTGGACAGGGGGGCAATCAGCCCCAGCATTTT. Translated, it gives CASSGQGGNQPQHF.